These 16 T cell receptor beta chains originate from one sample sequenced in a study of identical twins. Using its own MiXCR run on the 5' RACE reads, TCRdb lists one record per CDR3 protein. The profile shows 690,000 or so distinct CDR3 sequences, around 8.3% of them singletons. Separately, the same data were catalogued under a study of yellow fever vaccine responses in identical twins.

The material sequenced was PBMCs. Source of these receptors: a woman in her late teens or twenties in good health.

This clonotype was counted a few times. The rearrangement uses TRBV11-3 and TRBJ2-2; D remains ambiguous. CDR1 SGHNT and CDR2 YENEEA come from the germline V gene. V gave up 8 bases and J gave up 4 bases, with 20 bases separating them. CDR3 length equals 16 residues. This CDR3 reads CASGPRNGPSTGELFF. CDR3 coding DNA: TGTGCCAGCGGACCCAGGAATGGACCGAGCACCGGGGAGCTGTTTTTT.

This clonotype was counted between two and nine times. The CDR3 coding sequence is TGCAGCGTAGCCACAGGCTCCAATCAGCCCCAGCATTTT. It translates to CSVATGSNQPQHF. The chain combines TRBV29-1 with TRBJ1-5; possible D gene TRBD1, 5 bases. Germline V gene data show CDR1 as SQVTM and CDR2 as ANQGSEA. The CDR3 has 13 amino acids. V lost 6 bases to trimming and J lost 3 bases, with 12 bases between them.

V usage is TRBV7-9 and J usage is TRBJ2-1, with D possibly TRBD1 on 6 matching bases. The germline CDR1 and CDR2 sequences are SEHNR and FQNEAQ (reference sequence). CDR3 length equals 13 residues. V was clipped by 5 bases and J by 7 bases, with 12 bases between them. CDR3 in amino acids: CASSPAGENEQFF. In DNA form, the CDR3 reads TGTGCCAGCAGCCCCGCAGGGGAGAATGAGCAGTTCTTC. The whole variable domain, remainder taken from reference TRBV7-9 and TRBJ2-1, is DTGVSQNPRHKITKRGQNVTFRCDPISEHNRLYWYRQTLGQGPEFLTYFQNEAQLEKSRLLSDRFSAERPKGSFSTLEIQRTEQGDSAMYLCASSPAGENEQFFGPGTRLTVL.

This clonotype was recorded once. This chain uses TRBV5-1 with TRBJ2-4, with TRBD1 matching 11 bases. J was trimmed by 8 bases and V by 4 bases; bases with no gene match: 11. The CDR3 sequence is 16 residues long. CDR1 and CDR2 (germline): SGHRS, YFSETQ. CDR3 DNA: TGCGCCAGCAGCCCCCACTCGGGACAGGGGGAAGACATTCAGTACTTC. This translates into CASSPHSGQGEDIQYF.

The chain combines TRBV11-2 with TRBJ2-2; 8 bases are shared with TRBD1. Trimming at V came to 5 bases and at J to 1 base, leaving 6 bases not matched to a gene. The CDR3 consists of 16 residues. Germline assignment: CDR1 SGHAT and CDR2 FQNNGV. CDR3 in DNA: TGTGCCAGCAGCGAGCGGACAGGGCTGAACACCGGGGAGCTGTTTTTT. Translation: CASSERTGLNTGELFF.

This clonotype came up many times. J is TRBJ1-1 and V is TRBV6-2 or TRBV6-3; TRBD1 is a possible D gene (5 bases). CDR3 length: 14 amino acids. V lost 6 bases, J lost 4 bases, and 15 bases lay in between. Looked up from germline, CDR1 is MNHEY and CDR2 is SVGEGT. The CDR3 DNA sequence: TGTGCCAGCAGCCTCCGGGACGGCGGCACTGAAGCTTTCTTT. This gives the protein CASSLRDGGTEAFF.

This clonotype was found a few times. CDR3 sequence: CASRPGQGKYHEQFF. In nucleotides, the CDR3 is TGTGCCAGCAGGCCCGGACAGGGTAAATACCATGAGCAGTTCTTC. V usage is TRBV12-3 or TRBV12-4 and J usage is TRBJ2-1; 8 bases align to TRBD1. The trim removed 6 bases at V and 8 bases at J, leaving 12 bases unmatched. CDR3 length: 15 residues.

The chain has TRBV5-1 and TRBJ2-1; 7 nucleotides line up with TRBD1. The CDR3 sequence is 16 residues long. The V and J ends lost 0 bases and 7 bases, in that order; junction bases with no gene match: 10. Germline V gene data show CDR1 as SGHRS and CDR2 as YFSETQ. CDR3 coding DNA: TGCGCCAGCAGCTTGGCCGTAGGGGGCCTAAGTAATGAGCAGTTCTTC. This translates into CASSLAVGGLSNEQFF. The whole variable domain, filled in from reference TRBV5-1 and TRBJ2-1, reads KAGVTQTPRYLIKTRGQQVTLSCSPISGHRSVSWYQQTPGQGLQFLFEYFSETQRNKGNFPGRFSGRQFSNSRSEMNVSTLELGDSALYLCASSLAVGGLSNEQFFGPGTRLTVL.

This clonotype appeared many times. The chain links TRBV29-1 to TRBJ2-5, with 9 bases identical to TRBD1. Germline trimming cut 6 bases from V and 3 bases from J; bases unmatched to any gene: 11. This CDR3 region has 15 residues. Germline V gene lookup returns CDR1 SQVTM and CDR2 ANQGSEA. The DNA of the CDR3 is TGCAGCGTGGCCAGGGGGACAGGGAGGGAAGAGACCCAGTACTTC. This translates into CSVARGTGREETQYF.

This clonotype was counted between two and nine times. The chain joins TRBV7-9 to TRBJ2-1; TRBD2 agrees at 9 bases. Per germline, CDR1 SEHNR and CDR2 FQNEAQ (reference sequence). With 5 bases clipped from V and 8 bases from J, the junction kept 13 bases outside the gene matches. CDR3 length equals 16 residues. The CDR3 DNA is TGTGCCAGCAGCCGGGGATTGGCGGGAGGGCTTGATGAGCAGTTCTTC. This encodes CASSRGLAGGLDEQFF.

This clonotype has more than one count but fewer than ten. The rearrangement links TRBV12-3 or TRBV12-4 to TRBJ2-1; no reliable D call. The CDR3 has 16 amino acids. Trimming shortened V by 5 bases and J by 6 bases, and 20 bases separated the two germline ends. The CDR3 reads CASSPKEPSTGNEQFF. Written as DNA, the CDR3 is TGTGCCAGCAGTCCTAAAGAACCTTCGACGGGCAATGAGCAGTTCTTC.

This clonotype came up once. A junction end diverges from the germline sequence, so it may reflect a read error. The chain combines TRBV18 with TRBJ2-5; TRBD2 matches at 11 bases. The length of the CDR3 is 16 residues. Germline V lookup: CDR1 KGHSH, CDR2 LQKENI. The DNA for the CDR3 is TGTGCCAGCTCGCCACTAGCGGGGGCGTTCCAAGAGACCCAGTACTTC. This encodes CASSPLAGAFQETQYF.

This clonotype was counted many times. The V call is TRBV7-2, the J call TRBJ2-1; D uncertain. Trimming took off 2 bases at V and 0 bases at J, with 8 bases between the two ends. This CDR3 has 15 residues. In germline, CDR1 is SGHTA, CDR2 FQGNSA. This CDR3 reads CASSLKFDSYNEQFF. CDR3 coding DNA: TGTGCCAGCAGCTTAAAGTTCGACTCCTACAATGAGCAGTTCTTC.

This chain links TRBV5-6 with TRBJ2-7; the D is unclear. CDR1 SGHDT and CDR2 YYEEEE come from the germline V gene. The CDR3 runs 12 residues. Trimming left V 1 base short and J 10 bases short, with 12 bases between. In nucleotides, the CDR3 is TGTGCCAGCAGCTTGAAAACAGCCCAACAGTACTTC. Residues: CASSLKTAQQYF. Looking up the rest from reference TRBV5-6 and TRBJ2-7 gives the full variable domain: DAGVTQSPTHLIKTRGQQVTLRCSPKSGHDTVSWYQQALGQGPQFIFQYYEEEERQRGNFPDRFSGHQFPNYSSELNVNALLLGDSALYLCASSLKTAQQYFGPGTRLTVT.

This clonotype was counted only a few times. The V call is TRBV14, the J call TRBJ2-5; 11 bases match TRBD2. Losses at the gene ends were 1 base for V and 2 bases for J; bases not matched to a gene: 9. The CDR3 covers 18 residues. Germline V lookup: CDR1 SGHDN, CDR2 FVKESK. In nucleotides, the CDR3 is TGTGCCAGCAGCCAAGGTTTCGGGACTAGCGGTCTACAAGAGACCCAGTACTTC. Its protein is CASSQGFGTSGLQETQYF.

This clonotype was seen more than once but under ten times. The CDR3 DNA reads TGTGCCAGCAGATTACGGGAGGACGTCTACAATGAGCAGTTCTTC. Translating gives CASRLREDVYNEQFF. V gene TRBV2 combines with J gene TRBJ2-1; 7 bases line up with TRBD2. Germline V gene lookup returns CDR1 SNHLY and CDR2 FYNNEI. There are 15 residues in the CDR3. J lost 3 bases, V lost 6 bases, and 8 bases had no gene match.